The 20 T cell receptor beta chains below were found in one sample sequenced in a study of post-analysis software for immune sequencing data. Unique molecular identifiers were built into the TCR beta cDNA libraries. MiXCR, applied by TCRdb to the PCR reads, yields one record per CDR3 protein. The sample lists 380,000 or so distinct CDR3 sequences; roughly 35% were seen once. Findings of the study overall: When patients were compared with controls, about five TRBV segments were more frequent, TRBV5-6, TRBV5-1 and TRBV20-1 among them.

Their specific antigens are unknown. Sequencing was carried out using blood. The receptors were sampled from a girl aged 10 to 17 with multiple sclerosis.

This clonotype was detected only a few times. CDR3 residues: CSVTGGGAYGYTF. As DNA, the CDR3 is TGCAGCGTTACCGGCGGGGGGGCGTATGGCTACACCTTC. The rearrangement joins TRBV29-1 to TRBJ1-2; D might be TRBD1 (6 bases). The CDR3 covers 13 residues. V was trimmed by 5 bases and J by 5 bases, leaving 15 bases between them. The germline V gene encodes CDR1 SQVTM and CDR2 ANQGSEA.

In this sample, this clonotype turned up a few times. The CDR3 DNA follows: TGTGCCAGCAGCGACGGACAGGCTTACGAGCAGTACTTC. It codes for CASSDGQAYEQYF. This chain joins TRBV9 and TRBJ2-7, with 7 bases fitting TRBD1. This CDR3 comprises 13 residues. Germline assignment: CDR1 SGDLS and CDR2 YYNGEE. V was pared by 3 bases and J by 4 bases, with 4 bases of the junction left unmatched.

The chain has TRBV9 and TRBJ2-7; 8 nucleotides match TRBD2. Germline V gene sequence: CDR1 SGDLS, CDR2 YYNGEE. The CDR3 extends over 15 amino acids. After removal of 0 bases from V and 4 bases from J, the junction contained 6 bases not matched to a gene. As DNA, the CDR3 is TGTGCCAGCAGCGTAGCTCCCGGGGGGGGATACGAGCAGTACTTC. It yields the protein CASSVAPGGGYEQYF.

This clonotype was found a few times. V gene TRBV5-6 combines with J gene TRBJ1-5, with 8 bases that match TRBD1. Germline values: CDR1 SGHDT, CDR2 YYEEEE. There are 14 residues in the CDR3. Unmatched junction bases numbered 8, after V lost 5 bases and J lost 7 bases. The CDR3 loop is CASSYNRGRQPQHF. The CDR3 bases are TGTGCCAGCAGTTACAACAGGGGGAGACAGCCCCAGCATTTT.

The chain joins TRBV11-2 to TRBJ1-2, with D maybe TRBD1 (5 bases). V lost 2 bases and J lost 8, with 24 bases in between. Germline V gives CDR1 SGHAT, CDR2 FQNNGV. CDR3 length: 17 residues. DNA for the CDR3: TGTGCCAGCAGCTTAAACGTCGGAGGGGCCCCCTCTCGGGGCTACACCTTC. This encodes CASSLNVGGAPSRGYTF. The variable domain in full, completed from reference TRBV11-2 and TRBJ1-2, reads EAGVAQSPRYKIIEKRQSVAFWCNPISGHATLYWYQQILGQGPKLLIQFQNNGVVDDSQLPKDRFSAERLKGVDSTLKIQPAKLEDSAVYLCASSLNVGGAPSRGYTFGSGTRLTVV.

The chain has TRBV5-6 and TRBJ2-7; 9 bases are a match to TRBD1. Losses at the gene ends were 4 bases for V and 6 bases for J; bases not matched to a gene: 14. The CDR3 extends over 16 amino acids. CDR1 is SGHDT and CDR2 is YYEEEE in the germline V gene. The CDR3 nucleotides read TGTGCCAGCAGCGGAGCCGGGACAGGGTTACAGGTCGAGCAGTACTTC. This gives the protein CASSGAGTGLQVEQYF. Full variable domain (missing parts from reference TRBV5-6 and TRBJ2-7): DAGVTQSPTHLIKTRGQQVTLRCSPKSGHDTVSWYQQALGQGPQFIFQYYEEEERQRGNFPDRFSGHQFPNYSSELNVNALLLGDSALYLCASSGAGTGLQVEQYFGPGTRLTVT.

Of note for this clonotype: A read error is possible here, since a much larger clone lies one base away. CDR3 DNA: TGCAGCGTTGAGGTGGGTGTGAGCTACAAGCAGTACTTC. Amino acids: CSVEVGVSYKQYF. The V and J genes are TRBV29-1 and TRBJ2-4; D remains unclear. Germline V CDR1 and CDR2: SQVTM, ANQGSEA. The CDR3 is made up of 13 amino acids. The V and J ends lost 3 bases and 13 bases respectively, with 19 bases between them.

The V and J genes are TRBV5-1 and TRBJ1-1; D might be TRBD1 (5 bases). Germline-derived CDR1 and CDR2 are SGHRS and YFSETQ. Trimming removed 0 bases from V and 3 bases from J, with 9 bases in between. The length of the CDR3 is 14 residues. Written as DNA, the CDR3 is TGCGCCAGCAGCTTGGAGGGACCTGACACTGAAGCTTTCTTT. This encodes CASSLEGPDTEAFF.

This clonotype has a handful of counts. V gene TRBV27 combines with J gene TRBJ2-1; TRBD1 might be the D (6 bases). Germline assignment: CDR1 MNHEY and CDR2 SMNVEV (reference sequence). Trimming removed 2 bases at V and 9 bases at J, with 17 bases between. The CDR3 covers 15 residues. This chain's CDR3 is CASSLIQGVTGEQFF. The CDR3 DNA sequence: TGTGCCAGCAGTTTAATACAGGGAGTAACGGGTGAGCAGTTCTTC.

The gene calls are TRBV7-2 and TRBJ2-1; D is uncertain. V was shortened by 3 bases and J by 0 bases, with 9 bases between the two germline ends. Germline values: CDR1 SGHTA, CDR2 FQGNSA. The CDR3 sequence is 15 residues long. The CDR3 reads CASSFDVSSYNEQFF. Written as DNA, the CDR3 is TGTGCCAGCAGCTTCGACGTCAGCTCCTACAATGAGCAGTTCTTC.

The gene calls are TRBV5-1 and TRBJ2-1; no reliable D call. Trimming removed 4 bases at V and 2 bases at J, with 10 bases between. CDR3 size: 14 residues. In germline, CDR1 is SGHRS, CDR2 YFSETQ. For the CDR3, the DNA is TGCGCCAGCAGCGTTCTTGGGGCCTACAATGAGCAGTTCTTC. This codes for CASSVLGAYNEQFF.

In this sample, this clonotype turned up a few times. The chain is built from TRBV12-3 or TRBV12-4 and TRBJ2-4; 7 positions agree with TRBD2. The CDR3 extends over 14 amino acids. V gave up 7 bases and J gave up 2 bases; unmatched junction bases: 5. CDR3 coding DNA: TGTGCCAGCACCGTACTAGCGTCCAAAAACATTCAGTACTTC. Protein: CASTVLASKNIQYF.

This chain joins TRBV20-1 and TRBJ1-1, with D possibly being TRBD1 (6 bases). Germline CDR1 DFQATT, CDR2 SNEGSKA (reference sequence). Trimming took off 0 bases at V and 4 bases at J, with 18 bases between the two ends. This CDR3 is 16 amino acids long. The CDR3 spells CSARDLARGHVTEAFF. The DNA for the CDR3 is TGCAGTGCTAGAGATTTAGCTCGGGGGCATGTCACTGAAGCTTTCTTT.

The chain combines TRBV7-2 with TRBJ2-5; D is possibly TRBD2 (5 bases). From germline, CDR1 is SGHTA and CDR2 FQGNSA. CDR3 length equals 14 residues. The germline V and J ends were trimmed by 7 bases and 7 bases, with 19 bases remaining between them. CDR3 in amino acids: CASTLEGASGTQYF. The CDR3 nucleotides are TGTGCCAGCACCCTCGAGGGCGCATCTGGGACCCAGTACTTC.

The chain carries TRBV12-3 or TRBV12-4 and TRBJ2-4; D ambiguous. The DNA matches TRBJ2-7 better at its end, which makes the J call doubtful. This CDR3 has 14 amino acids. CDR3 nucleotide sequence: TGTGCCAGCAGTCAAGCCTCTGGGGATTACGAGCAGTACTTC. Protein: CASSQASGDYEQYF.

The chain links TRBV29-1 to TRBJ2-3; D is possibly TRBD2 (5 bases). Germline-derived CDR1 and CDR2 are SQVTM and ANQGSEA. V shed 7 bases and J shed 1 base, with 12 bases lying between them. There are 13 residues in the CDR3. DNA of the CDR3: TGCAGCGCTCGGGGAGCGGGCACAGATACGCAGTATTTT. Translating gives CSARGAGTDTQYF.

This clonotype was seen a handful of times. The gene calls are TRBV20-1 and TRBJ1-2; a weak D match, TRBD1 (5 bases). The ends were cut back, 0 bases at V and 13 bases at J, with 18 bases in the middle. The CDR3 loop spans 13 amino acids. Germline V gene lookup returns CDR1 DFQATT and CDR2 SNEGSKA (reference sequence). The CDR3 protein is CSAREDTGLRCTF. The DNA of the CDR3 is TGCAGTGCTAGAGAGGACACCGGCCTTAGGTGCACCTTC.

V is TRBV12-3 or TRBV12-4 and J is TRBJ1-4, with TRBD1 identical over 9 bases. V dropped 6 bases and J dropped 8; count of bases not matched to a gene: 4. This CDR3 is 13 amino acids long. The CDR3 DNA is TGTGCCAGCAGGGGACAGGGCCAGGAAAAACTGTTTTTT. Translation gives CASRGQGQEKLFF.

The V gene is TRBV20-1, the J gene TRBJ2-7, with D possibly TRBD1 on 5 matching bases. V lost 6 bases and J 0 bases, leaving 12 bases between the germline ends. This CDR3 is 13 amino acids long. Looked up from germline, CDR1 is DFQATT and CDR2 is SNEGSKA (reference sequence). Here the CDR3 DNA reads TGCAGTGCCCGACCCAGGGACTCCTACGAGCAGTACTTC. Protein sequence: CSARPRDSYEQYF.

The table lists this clonotype with a few counts. The V and J genes are TRBV24-1 and TRBJ2-1; no firm D call. Germline V CDR1 and CDR2: KGHDR, SFDVKD. The CDR3 totals 15 residues. V shed 4 bases and J shed 3 bases, with 12 bases lying between them. The CDR3 loop is CATSDGQVNYNEQFF. The CDR3, as DNA: TGTGCCACCAGTGACGGGCAGGTTAACTACAATGAGCAGTTCTTC.